This T cell receptor beta chain was found in a study of OX40 agonist ivuxolimab in advanced cancers. Notes on the study in general: The antigens recognized by the expanded peripheral T cells, that is their antigen specificity, were not determined. With doses of 0.1 to 3.0 mg/kg, CD4+ and CD8+ blood T cells had undergone clonal expansion by week 6.

Only in-frame clones appear in the TCRdb table, and some are missing; sequencing was by immunoSEQ multiplex PCR. The sample holds 50,000 to 65,000 clones, 80% to 95% seen once. For this clone: Its cognate antigen is unknown.

Trimming took 5 bases from V and 2 from J, leaving 10 bases between them. This CDR3 spans 14 amino acids. Germline CDR1 and CDR2: MNHEY and SMNVEV (reference sequence). The sequence was obtained from an adult with an advanced solid tumor such as melanoma, head and neck, liver or kidney cancer. The input for sequencing was CD4+ or CD8+ T cells sorted from blood, taken in a trial of the OX40 agonist ivuxolimab. The chain has TRBV27 and TRBJ1-5; D not certain. The CDR3 here is CASSPDGGNQPQHF. CDR3 DNA: TGTGCCAGCAGTCCGGACGGTGGCAATCAGCCCCAGCATTTT.